These T cell receptor beta chains were read from a single sample in a study of blood T cell repertoires in COVID-19. The method was immunoSEQ multiplex PCR; TCRdb's version includes in-frame clones alone and lacks a portion of them. This table holds approximately 200,000 clones, about nine tenths found once. The sample consisted of peripheral blood. The receptors were gathered from a woman in her 30s with acute or convalescent COVID-19. The CDR3 runs from the conserved cysteine through the conserved F or W. A D gene is named only where the DNA matches it firmly. The size field is filled for only some rows; it gives once, few, many or a size class.

.,.,TRBV9,TRBJ1-5,TGTGCCAGCAGCGCCACAGGGAGGGCTAATCAGCCCCAGCATTTT,CASSATGRANQPQHF
.,TRBD1,TRBV3-1/TRBV3-2,TRBJ2-2,TGTGCCAGCAGCGTAAACAGGGGGACCGGGGAGCTGTTTTTT,CASSVNRGTGELFF
once,.,TRBV27,TRBJ2-3,TGTGCCAGCAGTCCAACCGGAAAGCGCGATACGCAGTATTTT,CASSPTGKRDTQYF
.,.,TRBV6-5,TRBJ2-1,TGTGCCAGCACTCCTCAGGGGCGGAATTACAATGAGCAGTTCTTC,CASTPQGRNYNEQFF
.,.,TRBV6-6,TRBJ1-1,TGTGCCAGCAGTCCAGGTTCCACTGAAGCTTTCTTT,CASSPGSTEAFF
.,TRBD1,TRBV10-2,TRBJ1-2,TGCGCCATTGGGGACAGGGGGTTCTATGGCTACACCTTC,CAIGDRGFYGYTF
.,.,TRBV7-9,TRBJ2-1,TGTGCCAGCAGCTTAGGACTAGTCGTGTACGATGAGCAGTTCTTC,CASSLGLVVYDEQFF
once,TRBD1,TRBV19,TRBJ2-7,TGTGCCACCCCGGGACAGGGGCGGGAGCAGTACTTC,CATPGQGREQYF
.,.,TRBV6-2/TRBV6-3,TRBJ1-2,TGTGCCAGCAGTTCACAGGGTTGGAACTATGGCTACACCTTC,CASSSQGWNYGYTF
.,TRBD2,TRBV5-1,TRBJ2-5,TGCGCCAGCCTAATAGGGACTAGCGGGCCAGAGACCCAGTACTTC,CASLIGTSGPETQYF
.,.,TRBV11-3,TRBJ1-1,TGTGCCAGCAGCTCTTCAGGGATCCAAGCTTTCTTT,CASSSSGIQAFF
.,TRBD1,TRBV5-1,TRBJ2-3,TGCGCCAGCAGCCCCGACAGGGGGCTGAATACGCAGTATTTT,CASSPDRGLNTQYF
.,.,TRBV2,TRBJ2-1,TGTGCCAGCAGTGGAGACCGAGCCAGGTACAATGAGCAGTTCTTC,CASSGDRARYNEQFF
.,.,TRBV7-9,TRBJ1-5,TGTGCCAGCAGCCTAAACAATCAGCCCCAGCATTTT,CASSLNNQPQHF
once,.,TRBV6-5,TRBJ2-1,TGTGCCAGCGGGGGGTGGACCTACAATGAGCAGTTCTTC,CASGGWTYNEQFF
.,.,TRBV7-2,TRBJ2-6,TGTGCCAGCCCTCGGGCCAACGTCCTGACTTTC,CASPRANVLTF
.,TRBD1,TRBV19,TRBJ1-1,TGTGCCAGTAGTTTAGGGGGCTTCAAGAACACTGAAGCTTTCTTT,CASSLGGFKNTEAFF
.,TRBD1,TRBV5-1,TRBJ2-2,TGCGCCAGCAGCTTGGGGGACAGCCTATTGAACACCGGGGAGCTGTTTTTT,CASSLGDSLLNTGELFF
.,.,TRBV18,TRBJ2-7,TGTGCCAGCTCTCTGGAGGTAGCCTACGAGCAGTACTTC,CASSLEVAYEQYF
.,.,TRBV28,TRBJ2-6,TGTGCCAGCAGCGACCAGGGGGGTGACGTCCTGACTTTC,CASSDQGGDVLTF
.,.,TRBV18,TRBJ2-5,TGTGCCAGCTCACCACCGGGCTTCGAGACCCAGTACTTC,CASSPPGFETQYF
.,TRBD1,TRBV11-3,TRBJ2-7,TGTGCCAGCAGCCGGAGACAGGGGGCCGAGCAGTACTTC,CASSRRQGAEQYF
few,.,TRBV28,TRBJ2-6,TGTGCCAGCAGCTATCTAGGGGCTGGGGCCAACGTCCTGACTTTC,CASSYLGAGANVLTF
.,TRBD1,TRBV12-3/TRBV12-4,TRBJ2-7,TGTGCCAGCAGATACCCGGGACAGGAGCGGCAGTACTTC,CASRYPGQERQYF
.,TRBD2,TRBV4-2,TRBJ2-3,TGTGCCAGCAGCCAACATCCATCGGGGGGTGTCACAGATACGCAGTATTTT,CASSQHPSGGVTDTQYF
.,TRBD2,TRBV14,TRBJ2-7,TGTGCCAGCAGCCTAGCGGGCGAGCAGTACTTC,CASSLAGEQYF
.,TRBD2,TRBV3-1/TRBV3-2,TRBJ2-7,TGTGCCAGCAGCAAGACTAGCGGACACTACGAGCAGTACTTC,CASSKTSGHYEQYF
.,TRBD2,TRBV6-5,TRBJ2-1,TGTGCCAGCAGACTGGGACTAGCGGGCTACAATGAGCAGTTCTTC,CASRLGLAGYNEQFF
.,.,TRBV29-1,TRBJ1-1,TGCAGCGGCAGGGAGGGCACTGAAGCTTTCTTT,CSGREGTEAFF
.,.,TRBV6-5,TRBJ2-4,TGTGCCAGCAGTTACTCCGGGGGAAACATTCAGTACTTC,CASSYSGGNIQYF
once,TRBD1,TRBV12-5,TRBJ1-5,TGTGCTAGTGGTCTGGACAGGGGGCTGAATCAGCCCCAGCATTTT,CASGLDRGLNQPQHF
.,.,TRBV2,TRBJ2-7,TGTGCCAGCCGGTCCAGGGGCATGCCGTACTTC,CASRSRGMPYF
.,.,TRBV11-2,TRBJ1-5,TGTGCCAGCAGCGGGCAGGGTCATTCCCCAAATCAGCCCCAGCATTTT,CASSGQGHSPNQPQHF
.,TRBD2,TRBV11-2,TRBJ2-7,TGTGCCAGCAGCTTACAACTAGCGGGAGCAGAGCAGTACTTC,CASSLQLAGAEQYF
.,.,TRBV10-3,TRBJ1-1,TGTGCCCTATCAGCTGGCGGGACGAACACTGAAGCTTTCTTT,CALSAGGTNTEAFF
once,.,TRBV5-4,TRBJ2-1,TGTGCCAGCAGCTCACGGGACTCCCCCAATGAGCAGTTCTTC,CASSSRDSPNEQFF
.,.,TRBV2,TRBJ2-1,TGTGCCAGCAACCACTACCAGAGGAATGAGCAGTTCTTC,CASNHYQRNEQFF
.,.,TRBV19,TRBJ2-7,TGTGCCAGTAGTCACCGGACAGAAACCTACGAGCAGTACTTC,CASSHRTETYEQYF
.,.,TRBV18,TRBJ2-3,TGTGCCAGCTCCCGCACAATTAACACAGATACGCAGTATTTT,CASSRTINTDTQYF
.,.,TRBV27,TRBJ1-2,TGTGCCAGCAGTTTATATACCGGACAGACCTATGGCTACACCTTC,CASSLYTGQTYGYTF
.,.,TRBV20-1,TRBJ1-1,TGCAGTGCTAGAGATATCCCTACAGCTTTCTTT,CSARDIPTAFF
.,TRBD1,TRBV25-1,TRBJ1-1,TGTGCCAGCAGTGACCGGACAGGGGGGAGGACTGAAGCTTTCTTT,CASSDRTGGRTEAFF
few,TRBD1,TRBV5-1,TRBJ1-6,TGCGCCAGCAGCCTCCGTCCCGGGACAGGGGCGAGGATATTT,CASSLRPGTGARIF
.,.,TRBV27,TRBJ1-3,TGTGCCAGCAGTTTGCGCGGCGGAGGAAACACCATATATTTT,CASSLRGGGNTIYF
.,.,TRBV6-1,TRBJ1-1,TGTGCCAGCAGTGAAATTGGTTCGAGCTCAGCTTTCTTT,CASSEIGSSSAFF
.,TRBD1,TRBV10-2,TRBJ2-7,TGCGCCAGCAGTGATTGGAACAGGGGGCAATACGAGCAGTACTTC,CASSDWNRGQYEQYF
.,.,TRBV4-1,TRBJ1-6,TGCGCCAGCAGCCCTACAGGGTTTGGGACACCCCTCCACTTT,CASSPTGFGTPLHF
.,.,TRBV5-1,TRBJ1-1,TGCGCCAGCAGCTTGTTCAAGGGGTTGAACACTGAAGCTTTCTTT,CASSLFKGLNTEAFF
.,.,TRBV28,TRBJ2-6,TGTGCCAGCAGTTTCGGCAGGGCCTCTGGGGCCAACGTCCTGACTTTC,CASSFGRASGANVLTF
.,.,TRBV5-8,TRBJ1-2,TGTGCCAGCAGGGATGGGGCAGAGGGCTACACCTTC,CASRDGAEGYTF
few,TRBD2,TRBV6-1,TRBJ2-7,TGTGCCAGCAGTGAGACACTAGCGGGAGGGCCGGGGGAGCAGTACTTC,CASSETLAGGPGEQYF
few,.,TRBV5-1,TRBJ2-7,TGCGCCAGCAGCTTGGACACCACCTACGAGCAGTACTTC,CASSLDTTYEQYF
.,TRBD2,TRBV5-8,TRBJ2-1,TGTGCCAGCAGCCTGAGGGGCGGGAGGGCCTTGGGATACAATGAGCAGTTCTTC,CASSLRGGRALGYNEQFF
.,.,TRBV28,TRBJ1-4,TGTGCCAGCAGTTTGGGGCCCGCAACTAATGAAAAACTGTTTTTT,CASSLGPATNEKLFF